The 3 T cell receptor beta chains in this list originate from one sample, sequenced in a study of Ad26.COV2.S vaccination and SARS-CoV-2 variants. Sequencing used immunoSEQ multiplex PCR; TCRdb keeps in-frame clones, though not all of them. The table lists hundreds of thousands of clones, more than 70% of them singletons. As for treatment: roughly 19 received Ad26.COV2.S at low or high dose, single or two shots; several received placebo; per-sample allocation not given. On day 63 after the first injection, vaccine and placebo recipients gave samples. The material sequenced was peripheral blood, taken in a trial of Ad26.COV2.S vaccine versus placebo. These receptors were collected from a person between 18 and 60 years old who received the Ad26.COV2.S COVID-19 vaccine or a placebo.

The chain is built from TRBV7-2 and TRBJ1-6; possibly TRBD1 for D (6 bases). The V gene lost 5 bases and the J gene lost 6 bases, with 14 bases spanning the gap. From germline, CDR1 is SGHTA and CDR2 FQGNSA. This CDR3 has 15 residues. CDR3 nucleotides: TGTGCCAGCAGCCCTACCGGACAGTTTAATTCACCCCTCCACTTT. Protein: CASSPTGQFNSPLHF.

A note on this clone: Other DNA sequences in this specimen translate into the identical CDR3. The V and J genes are TRBV10-1 and TRBJ1-1; D unclear. CDR3 size: 14 residues. Trimming took off 0 bases at V and 1 base at J, with 6 bases between the two ends. In germline, CDR1 is WNHNN, CDR2 SYGVQD (reference sequence). The CDR3 here is CASSESGRNTEAFF. For the CDR3, the DNA is TGCGCCAGCAGTGAGTCGGGAAGGAACACTGAAGCTTTCTTT.

This sequence joins TRBV12-3 or TRBV12-4 and TRBJ1-2; no reliable D call. There are 13 residues in the CDR3. V lost 3 bases, J lost 2 bases, and 7 bases lay in between. CDR3 residues: CASSFRTNYGYTF. The CDR3 DNA is TGTGCCAGCAGTTTCCGGACGAACTATGGCTACACCTTC.